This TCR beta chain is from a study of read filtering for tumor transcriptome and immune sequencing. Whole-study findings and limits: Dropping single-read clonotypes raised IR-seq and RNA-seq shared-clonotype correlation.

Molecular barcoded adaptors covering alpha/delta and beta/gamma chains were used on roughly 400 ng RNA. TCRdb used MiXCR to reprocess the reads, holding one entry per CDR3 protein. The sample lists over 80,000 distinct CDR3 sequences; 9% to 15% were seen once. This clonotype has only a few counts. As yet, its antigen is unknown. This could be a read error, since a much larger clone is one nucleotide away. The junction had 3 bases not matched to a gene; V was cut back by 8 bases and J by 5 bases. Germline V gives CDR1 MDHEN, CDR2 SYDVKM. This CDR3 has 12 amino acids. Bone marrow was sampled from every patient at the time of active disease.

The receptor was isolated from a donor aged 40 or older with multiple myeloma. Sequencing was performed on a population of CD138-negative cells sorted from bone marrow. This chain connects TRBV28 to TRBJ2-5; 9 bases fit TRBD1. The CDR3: CASGTGWETQYF. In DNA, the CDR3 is TGTGCCAGCGGGACAGGGTGGGAGACCCAGTACTTC.